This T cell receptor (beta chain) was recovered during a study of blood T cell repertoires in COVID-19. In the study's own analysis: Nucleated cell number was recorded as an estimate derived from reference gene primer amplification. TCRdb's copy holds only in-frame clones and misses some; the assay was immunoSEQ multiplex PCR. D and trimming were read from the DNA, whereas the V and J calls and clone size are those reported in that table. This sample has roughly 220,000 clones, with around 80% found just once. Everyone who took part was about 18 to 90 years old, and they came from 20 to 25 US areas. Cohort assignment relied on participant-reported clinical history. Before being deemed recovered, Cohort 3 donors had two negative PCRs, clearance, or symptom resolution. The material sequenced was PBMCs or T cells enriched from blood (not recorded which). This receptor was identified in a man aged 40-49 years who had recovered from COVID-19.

The CDR3 is CASSWTSGGYNEQFF. The DNA for the CDR3 is TGTGCCAGCAGCTGGACTAGCGGGGGATACAATGAGCAGTTCTTC. V gene TRBV5-4 combines with J gene TRBJ2-1, with 13 bases lining up with TRBD2. The CDR3 loop spans 15 amino acids. Germline V gene data show CDR1 as SGHNT and CDR2 as YYREEE (reference sequence). V lost 3 bases to trimming and J lost 4 bases; unmatched junction nucleotides: 1.